The 7 T cell receptor beta chains below were found in one sample sequenced in a study of blood T cell repertoires in COVID-19. The protocol was immunoSEQ multiplex PCR, while the TCRdb copy is restricted to in-frame clones and leaves out a portion. The repertoire holds about 55,000 clones, with just over 85% as singletons. Sample: peripheral blood. These receptors were collected from a man aged 65 to 85 with acute or convalescent COVID-19.

The J gene is TRBJ1-2, the V gene TRBV25-1; TRBD1 matches at 12 bases. Germline trimming cut 8 bases from V and 4 bases from J; bases unmatched to any gene: 2. This CDR3 spans 13 amino acids. The germline CDR1 and CDR2 sequences are MGHDK and SYGVNS. CDR3 sequence (DNA): TGTGCCAGCTGGGACAGGGGGCTCTATGGCTACACCTTC. Its translation is CASWDRGLYGYTF.

J is TRBJ2-1 and V is TRBV5-1; possible D gene TRBD2, 6 bases. CDR3 length equals 15 residues. CDR1 is SGHRS, CDR2 YFSETQ, per germline. The germline V and J ends were trimmed by 0 bases and 5 bases, with 12 bases remaining between them. CDR3: CASSLGRDGNNEQFF. Here the CDR3 DNA reads TGCGCCAGCAGCTTGGGGAGGGACGGAAACAATGAGCAGTTCTTC.

The chain joins TRBV6-5 to TRBJ2-7; 8 positions match TRBD1. The CDR3 is 15 amino acids. With 5 bases clipped from V and 4 bases from J, the junction kept 10 bases outside the gene matches. Germline loops: CDR1 MNHEY, CDR2 SVGAGI. The CDR3 nucleotides are TGTGCCAGCAGTCCAAGACGGACAGGGACTTACGAGCAGTACGTC. This sequence encodes CASSPRRTGTYEQYV.

The CDR3 nucleotides read TGTGCCAGCAGCACAGGGAATCAGCCCCAGCATTTT. Translation: CASSTGNQPQHF. The rearrangement links TRBV6-5 to TRBJ1-5; D possibly corresponds to TRBD1 (6 bases). The V end was cut by 6 bases, the J end by 4 bases, with 7 bases between. The CDR3 covers 12 residues. Germline V gene lookup returns CDR1 MNHEY and CDR2 SVGAGI.

V usage is TRBV10-3 and J usage is TRBJ2-7; no clear D gene. V lost 0 bases and J 2 bases, leaving 8 bases between the germline ends. Germline CDR1 reads ENHRY; CDR2 reads SYGVKD. CDR3 length: 14 residues. As DNA, the CDR3 is TGTGCCATCAGTGAGTCGTCCCCCGCCTACGAGCAGTACGTC. Its translation: CAISESSPAYEQYV.

The CDR3 here is CASSDQGQGTDTQYF. CDR3 coding DNA: TGTGCCAGCAGTGACCAGGGACAGGGGACAGATACGCAGTATTTT. The V call is TRBV6-1, the J call TRBJ2-3; 10 bases match TRBD1. V was clipped by 3 bases and J by 3 bases; unmatched bases: 3. The length of the CDR3 is 15 residues. CDR1 MNHNS and CDR2 SASEGT come from the germline V gene.

This chain links TRBV5-6 with TRBJ2-3; TRBD1 aligns across 10 bases. The CDR3 runs 13 residues. Germline V gives CDR1 SGHDT, CDR2 YYEEEE. V was pared by 7 bases and J by 4 bases, with 3 bases of the junction left unmatched. This chain's CDR3 is CASGDRGPDTQYF. The DNA for the CDR3 is TGTGCCAGCGGTGACAGGGGGCCAGATACGCAGTATTTT.